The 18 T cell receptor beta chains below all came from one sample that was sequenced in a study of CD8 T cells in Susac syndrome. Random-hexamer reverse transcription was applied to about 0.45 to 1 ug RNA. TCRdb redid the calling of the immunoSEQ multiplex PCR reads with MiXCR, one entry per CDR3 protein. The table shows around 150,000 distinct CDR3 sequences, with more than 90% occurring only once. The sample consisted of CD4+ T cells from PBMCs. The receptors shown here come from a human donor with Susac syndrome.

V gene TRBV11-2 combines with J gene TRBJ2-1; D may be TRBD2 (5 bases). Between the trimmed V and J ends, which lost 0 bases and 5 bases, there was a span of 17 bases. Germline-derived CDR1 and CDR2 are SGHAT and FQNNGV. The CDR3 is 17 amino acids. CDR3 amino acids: CASSLELVNGRDNEQFF. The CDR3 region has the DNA TGTGCCAGCAGCTTAGAATTGGTTAACGGGCGGGACAATGAGCAGTTCTTC.

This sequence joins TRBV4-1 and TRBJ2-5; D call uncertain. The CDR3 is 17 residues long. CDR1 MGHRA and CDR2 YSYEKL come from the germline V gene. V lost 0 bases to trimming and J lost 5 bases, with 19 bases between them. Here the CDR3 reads CASSQDQQAAAMETQYF. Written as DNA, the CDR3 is TGCGCCAGCAGCCAAGATCAGCAGGCGGCTGCTATGGAGACCCAGTACTTC.

CDR3 nucleotides: TGTGCCAGCAGCAGTACAGGGCGAGGCTACACCTTC. It codes for CASSSTGRGYTF. The V and J genes are TRBV6-5 and TRBJ1-2; a possible D gene is TRBD1 (6 bases). This CDR3 is 12 amino acids long. V lost 6 bases and J lost 8, with 13 bases in between. Germline CDR1 MNHEY, CDR2 SVGAGI.

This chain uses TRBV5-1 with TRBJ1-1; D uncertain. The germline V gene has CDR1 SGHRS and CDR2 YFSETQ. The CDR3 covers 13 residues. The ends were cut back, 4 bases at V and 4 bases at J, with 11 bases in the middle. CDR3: CASSPSDLTEAFF. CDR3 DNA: TGCGCCAGCAGCCCTTCGGACCTCACTGAAGCTTTCTTT.

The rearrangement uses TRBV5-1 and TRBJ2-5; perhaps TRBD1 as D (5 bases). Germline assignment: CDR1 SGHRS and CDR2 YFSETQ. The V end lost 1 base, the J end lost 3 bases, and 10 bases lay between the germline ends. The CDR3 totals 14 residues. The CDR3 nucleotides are TGCGCCAGCAGCTTGAGCGTCAGGGAAGAGACCCAGTACTTC. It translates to CASSLSVREETQYF.

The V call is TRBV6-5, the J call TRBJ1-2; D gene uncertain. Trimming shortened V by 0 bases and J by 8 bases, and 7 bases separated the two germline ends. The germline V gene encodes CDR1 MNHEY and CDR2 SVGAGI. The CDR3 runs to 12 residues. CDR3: CASSYSMGGYTF. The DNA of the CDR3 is TGTGCCAGCAGTTACTCGATGGGCGGCTACACCTTC.

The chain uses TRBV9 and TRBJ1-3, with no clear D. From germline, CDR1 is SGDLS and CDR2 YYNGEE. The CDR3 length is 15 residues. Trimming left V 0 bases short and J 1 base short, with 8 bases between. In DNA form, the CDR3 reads TGTGCCAGCAGCGTAGTTTCGGGTTCTGGAAACACCATATATTTT. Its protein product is CASSVVSGSGNTIYF.

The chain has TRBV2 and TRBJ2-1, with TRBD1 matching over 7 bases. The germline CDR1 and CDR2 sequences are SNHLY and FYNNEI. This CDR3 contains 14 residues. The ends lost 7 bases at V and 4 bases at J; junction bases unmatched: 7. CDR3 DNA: TGTGCCAGCAACTCGGACAGGCTGTACAATGAGCAGTTCTTC. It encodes CASNSDRLYNEQFF.

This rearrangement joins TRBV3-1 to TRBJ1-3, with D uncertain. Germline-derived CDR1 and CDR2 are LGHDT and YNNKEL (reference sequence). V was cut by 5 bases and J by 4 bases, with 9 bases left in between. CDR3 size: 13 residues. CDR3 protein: CASSGAYGNTIYF. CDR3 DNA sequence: TGTGCCAGCAGCGGAGCGTACGGAAACACCATATATTTT.

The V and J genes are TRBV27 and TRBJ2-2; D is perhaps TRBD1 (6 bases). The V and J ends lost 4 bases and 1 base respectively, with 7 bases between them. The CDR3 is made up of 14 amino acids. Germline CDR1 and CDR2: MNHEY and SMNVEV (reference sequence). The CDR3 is CASSSGQNTGELFF. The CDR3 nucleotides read TGTGCCAGCAGTTCGGGACAGAACACCGGGGAGCTGTTTTTT.

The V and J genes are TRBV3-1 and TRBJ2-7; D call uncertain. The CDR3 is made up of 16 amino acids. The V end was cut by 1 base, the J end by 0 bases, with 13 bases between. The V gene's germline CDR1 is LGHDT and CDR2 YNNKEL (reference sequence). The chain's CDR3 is CASSQGVSGFSYEQYF. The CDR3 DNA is TGTGCCAGCAGCCAAGGGGTGTCGGGCTTCTCCTACGAGCAGTACTTC.

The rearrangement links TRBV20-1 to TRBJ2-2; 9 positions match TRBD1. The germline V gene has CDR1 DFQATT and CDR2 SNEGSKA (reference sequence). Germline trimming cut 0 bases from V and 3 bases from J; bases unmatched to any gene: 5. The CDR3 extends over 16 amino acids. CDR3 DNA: TGCAGTGCTAGAGATGCGAGACAGGGGGACACCGGGGAGCTGTTTTTT. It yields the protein CSARDARQGDTGELFF.

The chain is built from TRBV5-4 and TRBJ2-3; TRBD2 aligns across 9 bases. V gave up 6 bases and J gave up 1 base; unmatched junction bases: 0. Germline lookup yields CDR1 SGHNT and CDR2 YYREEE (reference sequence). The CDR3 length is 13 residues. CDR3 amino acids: CASKRGGTDTQYF. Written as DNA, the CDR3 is TGTGCCAGCAAGCGGGGGGGCACAGATACGCAGTATTTT. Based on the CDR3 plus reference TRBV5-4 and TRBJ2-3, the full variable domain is ETGVTQSPTHLIKTRGQQVTLRCSSQSGHNTVSWYQQALGQGPQFIFQYYREEENGRGNFPPRFSGLQFPNYSSELNVNALELDDSALYLCASKRGGTDTQYFGPGTRLTVL.

The CDR3, as DNA: TGTGCCACCAGTGACCGGGGACAGGGGATAGGAGAGCAGTTCTTC. This encodes CATSDRGQGIGEQFF. This sequence joins TRBV24-1 and TRBJ2-1, with 10 bases aligning to TRBD1. CDR1 and CDR2 (germline): KGHDR, SFDVKD. The CDR3 is 15 residues long. The J segment lost 10 bases and the V segment lost 4 bases, leaving 9 bases of the junction unmatched.

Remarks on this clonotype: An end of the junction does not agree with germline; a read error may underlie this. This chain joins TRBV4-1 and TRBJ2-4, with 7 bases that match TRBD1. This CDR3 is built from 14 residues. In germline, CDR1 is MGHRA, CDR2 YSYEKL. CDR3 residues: CASSLGTAENIQYF. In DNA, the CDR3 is TGCGCCAGCAGCCTCGGGACAGCCGAAAACATTCAGTACTTC.

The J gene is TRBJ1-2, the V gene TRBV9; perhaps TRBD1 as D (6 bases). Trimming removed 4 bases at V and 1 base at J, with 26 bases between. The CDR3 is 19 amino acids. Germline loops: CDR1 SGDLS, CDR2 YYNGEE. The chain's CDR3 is CASSPSMDSLMGVNYGYTF. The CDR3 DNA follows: TGTGCCAGCAGCCCATCGATGGACAGTTTGATGGGGGTTAACTATGGCTACACCTTC.

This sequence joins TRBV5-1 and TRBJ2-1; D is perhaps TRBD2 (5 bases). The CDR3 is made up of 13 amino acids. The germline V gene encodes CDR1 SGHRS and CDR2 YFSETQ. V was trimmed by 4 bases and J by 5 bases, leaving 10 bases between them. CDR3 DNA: TGCGCCAGCAGCAACGGGATAGACAATGAGCAGTTCTTC. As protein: CASSNGIDNEQFF.

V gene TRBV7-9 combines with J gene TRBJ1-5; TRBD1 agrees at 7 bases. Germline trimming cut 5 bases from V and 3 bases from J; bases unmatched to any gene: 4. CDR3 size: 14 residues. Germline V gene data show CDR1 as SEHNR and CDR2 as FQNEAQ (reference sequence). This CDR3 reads CASSLGTVNQPQHF. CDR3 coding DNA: TGTGCCAGCAGCCTGGGGACAGTCAATCAGCCCCAGCATTTT.